This T cell receptor (beta chain) was sequenced during a study of T cells in Graves' hyperthyroidism and ophthalmopathy. Ophthalmopathy patients had Clinical Activity Score at least 3, NOSPECS grade at least 4, duration under 3 months. Fresh peripheral blood, 10 ml, yielded the PBMCs. It was RNA transcripts that yielded the amplified TCR beta CDR3 regions. A set of HTBI primers served as the primers for a first-round RT-PCR of the TCR CDR3. TCRdb passed the multiplex PCR reads through MiXCR, listing each CDR3 protein once. The data hold some 570,000 distinct CDR3 sequences, with approximately 15% observed a single time. As regards this clonotype: Its antigen remains unknown. At one end, the junction sequence differs from germline, possibly due to a read error.

Findings and caveats of the study: Ophthalmopathy and stable hyperthyroidism were told apart by a 13 V-J model. Also found in blood were most expanded thyroid clonotypes above 0.001.

The sample taken for sequencing was blood. The source is a woman aged 18-29 years with Graves' ophthalmopathy.

Here the CDR3 reads CASSELNSNEELFF. CDR3 coding DNA: TGTGCCAGCAGTGAATTAAATTCAAATGAAGAACTGTTTTTT. V is TRBV25-1 and J is TRBJ1-4; D gene unclear. CDR1 and CDR2 (germline): MGHDK, SYGVNS. The CDR3 length is 14 residues.